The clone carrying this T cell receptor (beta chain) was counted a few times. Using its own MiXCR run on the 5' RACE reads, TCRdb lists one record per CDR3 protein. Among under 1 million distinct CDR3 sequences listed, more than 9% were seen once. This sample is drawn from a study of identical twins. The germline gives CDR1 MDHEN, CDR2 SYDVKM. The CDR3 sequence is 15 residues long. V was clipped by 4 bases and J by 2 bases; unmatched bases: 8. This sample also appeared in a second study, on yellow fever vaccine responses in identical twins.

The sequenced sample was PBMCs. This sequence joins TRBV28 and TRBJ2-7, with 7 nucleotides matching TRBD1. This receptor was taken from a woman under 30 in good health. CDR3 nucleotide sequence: TGTGCCAGCAGTTCGATCGTGGACAGGACCTACGAGCAGTACTTC. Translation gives CASSSIVDRTYEQYF.